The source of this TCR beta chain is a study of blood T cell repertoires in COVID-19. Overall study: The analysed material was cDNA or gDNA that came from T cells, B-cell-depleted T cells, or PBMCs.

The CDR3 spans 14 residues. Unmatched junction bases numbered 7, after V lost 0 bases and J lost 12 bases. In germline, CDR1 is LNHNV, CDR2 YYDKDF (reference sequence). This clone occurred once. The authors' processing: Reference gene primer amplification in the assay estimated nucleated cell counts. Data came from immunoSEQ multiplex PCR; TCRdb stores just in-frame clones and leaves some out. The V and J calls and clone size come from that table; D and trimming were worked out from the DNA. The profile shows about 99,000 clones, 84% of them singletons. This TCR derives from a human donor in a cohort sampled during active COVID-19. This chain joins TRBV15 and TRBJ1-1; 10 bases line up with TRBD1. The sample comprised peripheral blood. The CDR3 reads CATSRDRDRGISFF. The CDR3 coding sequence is TGTGCCACCAGCAGAGACCGGGACAGGGGCATTTCTTTCTTT.